This TCR beta chain was captured in a study of OX40 agonist ivuxolimab in advanced cancers. Study outcomes and limitations: Clonal expansion from baseline to week 6 occurred in both CD4+ and CD8+ T cells.

Systemic immunosuppression or autoimmune disease history was grounds to exclude patients. Between the trimmed V and J ends, which lost 5 bases and 2 bases, there was a span of 9 bases. Germline values: CDR1 SEHNR, CDR2 FQNEAQ (reference sequence). This CDR3 is 13 amino acids long. TCRdb's copy holds only in-frame clones and misses some; the assay was immunoSEQ multiplex PCR. Of some 33,000 clones in the sample, under 85% are singletons; the top ten hold 12%. Regarding this clone: As yet, its antigen is unknown.

The source of this sequence is an adult with an advanced solid tumor such as melanoma, head and neck, liver or kidney cancer. This specimen was CD4+ or CD8+ T cells sorted from blood, taken in a trial of the OX40 agonist ivuxolimab. V usage is TRBV7-9 and J usage is TRBJ1-2; D not certain. CDR3 sequence: CASSIQYNYGYTF. As DNA, the CDR3 is TGTGCCAGCAGCATCCAATACAACTATGGCTACACCTTC.